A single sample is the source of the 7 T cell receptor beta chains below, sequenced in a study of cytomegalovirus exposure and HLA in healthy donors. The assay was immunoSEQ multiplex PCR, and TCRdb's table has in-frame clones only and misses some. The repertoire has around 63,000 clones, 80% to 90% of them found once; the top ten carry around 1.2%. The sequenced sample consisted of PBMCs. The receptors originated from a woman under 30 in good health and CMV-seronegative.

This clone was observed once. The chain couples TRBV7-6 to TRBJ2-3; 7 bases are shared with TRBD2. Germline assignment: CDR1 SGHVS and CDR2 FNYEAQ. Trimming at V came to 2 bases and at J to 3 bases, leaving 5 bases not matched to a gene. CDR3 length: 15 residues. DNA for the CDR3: TGTGCCAGCAGCTTATATCGCGGGGGAACAGATACGCAGTATTTT. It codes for CASSLYRGGTDTQYF.

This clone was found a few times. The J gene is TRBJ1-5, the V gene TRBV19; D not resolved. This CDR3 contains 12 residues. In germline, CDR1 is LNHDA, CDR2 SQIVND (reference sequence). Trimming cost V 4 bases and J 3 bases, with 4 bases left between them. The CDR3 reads CASSTYNQPQHF. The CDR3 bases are TGTGCCAGTAGTACCTACAATCAGCCCCAGCATTTT.

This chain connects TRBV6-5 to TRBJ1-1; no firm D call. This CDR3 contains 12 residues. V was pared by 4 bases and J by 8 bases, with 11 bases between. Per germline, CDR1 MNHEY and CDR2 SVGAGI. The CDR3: CASSSSPREAFF. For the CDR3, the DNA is TGTGCCAGCAGTTCGTCTCCCAGGGAAGCTTTCTTT.

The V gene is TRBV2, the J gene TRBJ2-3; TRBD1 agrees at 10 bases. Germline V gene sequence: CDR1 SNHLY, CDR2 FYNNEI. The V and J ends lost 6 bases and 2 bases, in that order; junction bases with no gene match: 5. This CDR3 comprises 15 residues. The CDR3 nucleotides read TGTGCCAGCAGGTACGACAGGGGGCCCACAGATACGCAGTATTTT. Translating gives CASRYDRGPTDTQYF.

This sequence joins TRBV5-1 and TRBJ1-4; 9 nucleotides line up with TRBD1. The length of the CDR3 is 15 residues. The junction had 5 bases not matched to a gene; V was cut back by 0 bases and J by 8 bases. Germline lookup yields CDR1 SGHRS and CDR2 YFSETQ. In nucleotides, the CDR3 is TGCGCCAGCAGCTTGGAGGGACAGGGCCAAGAAAAACTGTTTTTT. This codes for CASSLEGQGQEKLFF.

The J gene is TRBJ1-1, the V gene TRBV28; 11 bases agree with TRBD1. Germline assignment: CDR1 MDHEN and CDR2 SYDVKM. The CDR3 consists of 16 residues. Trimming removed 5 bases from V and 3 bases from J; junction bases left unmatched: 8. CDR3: CASSDPRTGGYTEAFF. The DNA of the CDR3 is TGTGCCAGCAGTGACCCACGGACAGGGGGCTACACTGAAGCTTTCTTT.

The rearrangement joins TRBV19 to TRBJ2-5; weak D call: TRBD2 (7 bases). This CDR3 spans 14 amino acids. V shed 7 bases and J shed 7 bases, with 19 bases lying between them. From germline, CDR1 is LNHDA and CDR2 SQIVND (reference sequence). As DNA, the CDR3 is TGTGCCAGTAAGGGAACTGCGGGGGCCTCGACCCAGTACTTC. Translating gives CASKGTAGASTQYF.